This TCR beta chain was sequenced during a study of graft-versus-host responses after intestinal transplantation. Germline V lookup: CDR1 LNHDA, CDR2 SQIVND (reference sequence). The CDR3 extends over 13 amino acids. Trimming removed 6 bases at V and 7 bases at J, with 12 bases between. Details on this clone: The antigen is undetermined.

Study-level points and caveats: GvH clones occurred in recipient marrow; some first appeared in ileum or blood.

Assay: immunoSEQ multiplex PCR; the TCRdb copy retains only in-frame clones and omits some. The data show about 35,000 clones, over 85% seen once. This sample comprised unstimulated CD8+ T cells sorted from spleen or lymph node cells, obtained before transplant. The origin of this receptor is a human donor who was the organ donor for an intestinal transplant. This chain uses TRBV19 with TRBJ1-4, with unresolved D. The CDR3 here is CASSRRSTEKLFF. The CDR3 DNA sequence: TGTGCCAGTAGCAGGAGGTCTACTGAAAAACTGTTTTTT. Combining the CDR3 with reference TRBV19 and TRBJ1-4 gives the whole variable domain DGGITQSPKYLFRKEGQNVTLSCEQNLNHDAMYWYRQDPGQGLRLIYYSQIVNDFQKGDIAEGYSVSREKKESFPLTVTSAQKNPTAFYLCASSRRSTEKLFFGSGTQLSVL.